The 16 T cell receptor beta chains given below trace back to one sample, sequenced in a study of CD4 and CD8 cells across lung adenocarcinoma regions. From the PCR reads, TCRdb called clonotypes with MiXCR, one entry per CDR3 protein. The sample lists 13,000 or so distinct CDR3 sequences, approximately 50% occurring once. The sample comprised CD8+ T cells from the margin of a lung tumor. These receptors were obtained from a male donor with lung adenocarcinoma. The CD4 and CD8 labels of this study may be unreliable.

The V gene is TRBV12-3 or TRBV12-4, the J gene TRBJ2-1, with TRBD2 matching 10 bases. The length of the CDR3 is 15 residues. Trimming cost V 6 bases and J 6 bases; bases outside gene matches: 8. The CDR3 bases are TGTGCCAGCAGCCCCGTACTAGCGGGATCCAATGAGCAGTTCTTC. It encodes CASSPVLAGSNEQFF.

Concerning this clonotype: One end of the junction varies from germline; a read error may be responsible. The chain uses TRBV6-1 and TRBJ2-1; D is possibly TRBD2 (6 bases). Per germline, CDR1 MNHNS and CDR2 SASEGT. The CDR3 consists of 15 residues. The CDR3 here is CAGGPRGTGPDTQYF. CDR3 DNA: TGTGCCGGCGGACCCCGGGGGACGGGCCCAGATACCCAGTATTTC.

The chain has TRBV20-1 and TRBJ2-1, with unresolved D. The end of the DNA fits TRBJ2-5 better, so the J call may be wrong. The CDR3 is made up of 16 amino acids. Germline V gene data show CDR1 as DFQATT and CDR2 as SNEGSKA (reference sequence). The CDR3 loop is CSARDFISGHQETQYF. As DNA, the CDR3 is TGCAGTGCTAGAGATTTCATATCAGGCCATCAAGAGACCCAGTACTTC.

In its sample, this clonotype is large (0.1 to 1%). The chain has TRBV10-2 and TRBJ2-3; no clear D. V was cut by 2 bases and J by 3 bases, with 0 bases left in between. Germline CDR1 is WSHSY and CDR2 is SAAADI. The CDR3 spans 11 residues. The CDR3 coding sequence is TGCGCCAGCAGTGAGACAGATACGCAGTATTTT. Amino acid sequence: CASSETDTQYF.

In its sample, this clonotype was seen a few times. This may be a read error: a much more frequent sequence differs by one nucleotide. The V and J genes are TRBV5-4 and TRBJ2-5, with no clear D. Germline V gene data show CDR1 as SGHNT and CDR2 as YYREEE (reference sequence). This CDR3 has 14 residues. V was cut by 4 bases and J by 11 bases, with 21 bases left in between. DNA for the CDR3: TGTGCCAGCAGCGCCGGTTGGCAGTACAATGAGCAGTACTTC. Amino acids: CASSAGWQYNEQYF.

As regards this clonotype: The germline gene is not matched at one end of the junction; a read error may be the cause. The V call is TRBV7-2, the J call TRBJ2-3; the D gene is possibly TRBD2 (6 bases). Looked up from germline, CDR1 is SGHTA and CDR2 is FQGNSA. This CDR3 is built from 18 residues. This chain's CDR3 is CASSLSPLGPGVPDTQYF. For the CDR3, the DNA is TGTGCCAGCAGCTTAAGCCCCTTGGGACCGGGAGTCCCAGATACGCAGTACTTT.

Notes on this clonotype: An end of the junction does not agree with germline; a read error may underlie this. This chain joins TRBV6-1 and TRBJ2-3; D possibly corresponds to TRBD2 (6 bases). This CDR3 comprises 15 residues. Germline V gene sequence: CDR1 MNHNS, CDR2 SASEGT. The CDR3 bases are TGTGCCAGCAGACCCCGGGGGACGGGCACAGAGACCCAGTACTTT. Residues: CASRPRGTGTETQYF.

To note about this clonotype: A read error may account for a junction end that differs from germline. The chain couples TRBV6-8 to TRBJ2-5, with D possibly being TRBD2 (6 bases). The V gene's germline CDR1 is MNHGY and CDR2 SAAAGT. The CDR3 covers 17 residues. The chain's CDR3 is CASCYGLAGRGQETQYF. CDR3 sequence (DNA): TGTGCCAGCTGTTACGGGCTCGCGGGACGGGGCCAAGAGACGCAGTACTTT.

In this sample, this clonotype turned up many times. This chain uses TRBV6-7 with TRBJ2-3; TRBD2 agrees at 7 bases. TRBV6-7 is flagged as an ORF with uncertain function. V dropped 4 bases and J dropped 2; count of bases not matched to a gene: 6. The CDR3 sequence is 15 residues long. CDR3 sequence: CASSFPGGPTDTQYF. CDR3 coding DNA: TGTGCCAGCAGTTTCCCGGGGGGACCCACAGATACGCAGTATTTT.

The V and J genes are TRBV10-2 and TRBJ2-7, with TRBD1 as a possible D gene (6 bases). The CDR3 contains 14 residues. In germline, CDR1 is WSHSY, CDR2 SAAADI. Trimming left V 4 bases short and J 3 bases short, with 13 bases between. The CDR3 DNA is TGCGCCAGCAGTGGGGGGCGGCAGGGCTACGAGCAGTACTTC. This translates into CASSGGRQGYEQYF.

The chain uses TRBV6-1 and TRBJ2-5; the D gene is possibly TRBD2 (7 bases). The end of the DNA aligns better with TRBJ2-3, so the J call may be wrong. CDR3 length equals 18 residues. Per germline, CDR1 MNHNS and CDR2 SASEGT. The CDR3 here is CASSDTGPGGRDKETQYF. CDR3 nucleotides: TGTGCCAGCAGTGATACGGGGCCCGGGGGGAGGGACAAAGAGACGCAGTATTTT.

The V gene is TRBV6-1, the J gene TRBJ1-1, with D perhaps TRBD1 (6 bases). The CDR3 covers 16 residues. With 4 bases removed from V and 0 bases from J, the gap between germline ends came to 15 bases. Germline loops: CDR1 MNHNS, CDR2 SASEGT. CDR3 region: CASSVPTGTLNTEAFF. The CDR3 nucleotides read TGTGCCAGCAGTGTTCCAACCGGGACACTGAACACTGAAGCTTTCTTT.

In its sample, this clonotype is medium-sized. This rearrangement joins TRBV7-3 to TRBJ2-1; TRBD1 agrees at 8 bases. The DNA end is a closer match to TRBJ2-7, so the J assignment may be wrong. The germline CDR1 and CDR2 sequences are SGHTA and FQGTGA. The CDR3 contains 16 residues. The CDR3 coding sequence is TGTGCCAGCAGCCCTAACCGGCATGGACAGGGTCGCGAGCAGTACTTC. It is translated as CASSPNRHGQGREQYF.

The rearrangement joins TRBV27 to TRBJ2-3; 9 bases fit TRBD2. CDR1 is MNHEY and CDR2 is SMNVEV in the germline V gene (reference sequence). The V segment lost 8 bases and the J segment 5 bases; nucleotides outside the gene matches: 14. This CDR3 is built from 16 residues. The CDR3 is CASGARGGGDQDTQYF. CDR3 in DNA: TGTGCCAGCGGGGCACGCGGGGGGGGAGACCAAGATACGCAGTATTTT.

This clonotype was counted between two and nine times. An end of the junction differs from the germline gene, which may be a read error. The V call is TRBV7-7, the J call TRBJ1-1; D ambiguous. The CDR3 sequence is 14 residues long. Per the germline V gene, CDR1 is SSHAT and CDR2 is FNYEAQ (reference sequence). The CDR3 reads CASSLSGENTEAFF. For the CDR3, the DNA is TGTGCTAGCAGCTTATCGGGAGAGAACACTGAAGCTTTCTTT.

In its sample, this clonotype was seen many times. The rearrangement joins TRBV10-3 to TRBJ2-1; 10 bases are shared with TRBD1. The tail of the sequence fits TRBJ2-7 better, so the J call may be wrong. The length of the CDR3 is 17 residues. Germline V CDR1 and CDR2: ENHRY, SYGVKD. The CDR3 DNA reads as TGTGCCTTATCCCTAGAGCCCCCGGGACAGGGGACCTACGAGCAGTACTTC. This translates into CALSLEPPGQGTYEQYF.